This TCR beta chain comes out of a study of blood T cell repertoires in COVID-19. Looking at the study overall: Material from acute and convalescent COVID-19 was sourced from the United States, Italy and Spain. The cDNA or gDNA used as material had been derived from T cells, B-cell-depleted T cells, or PBMCs.

The CDR3 loop spans 15 amino acids. Trimming took off 1 base at V and 2 bases at J, with 11 bases between the two ends. CDR1 is MNHEY and CDR2 is SVGEGT in the germline V gene. Per the authors' pipeline: Reference gene primer amplification in the assay estimated nucleated cell counts. Some clones are missing from TCRdb's copy, which holds only in-frame ones; the method was immunoSEQ multiplex PCR. V, J and clone size are taken as reported in that table, and D and trimming were inferred from the DNA itself. The sample includes approximately 190,000 clones, approximately 84% of them seen just once. Recruitment covered 25 or so US areas and drew participants whose ages spanned about 18 to 100 years.

Sequenced input: PBMCs or T cells enriched from blood (not recorded which). The chain employs TRBV6-2 or TRBV6-3 and TRBJ1-2, with D possibly TRBD1 on 6 matching bases. This TCR came from a man aged 35 to 55 who had recovered from COVID-19. CDR3 DNA: TGTGCCAGCAGTTACTTCCCAGGGGACAACTATGGCTACACCTTC. Translation gives CASSYFPGDNYGYTF.